This T cell receptor (beta chain) was retrieved from a study of CD8+ T cells in alopecia areata. Study-wide context: A regimen of oral tofacitinib, 5 to 10 mg twice daily, was given to treated patients. General study results and limits: Links between baseline CD8+ expansion and response need larger treated cohorts. In lesional scalp, particularly from alopecia totalis/universalis, clonality was higher than in normal scalp.

The CDR3 has 12 residues. CDR1 is MGHDK and CDR2 is SYGVNS in the germline V gene. After removal of 10 bases from V and 4 bases from J, the junction contained 7 bases not matched to a gene. Treatment reported: oral pan-JAK inhibitor, 5-10 mg twice daily. cDNA prepared by RNA extraction and subsequent reverse transcription served as the template for sequencing. Here immunoSEQ multiplex PCR was the method, and the copy in TCRdb shows in-frame clones only, minus some. The sample contains over 100,000 clones, 53% of which appear only once. This clone was counted a single time. The antigen is unknown. This sequence joins TRBV25-1 and TRBJ2-7; 7 bases match TRBD2. The sample here was CD4+ T cells sorted from blood, taken at week 4, from a patient treated with tofacitinib. The source is a human donor with alopecia areata. The CDR3 DNA sequence: TGTGCCACCGGAGGGCGGGGGTACGAGCAGTACTTC. It specifies CATGGRGYEQYF.